These T cell receptor beta chains were read from a single sample in a study of identifying expanded T cells in peripheral blood. The table came from immunoSEQ multiplex PCR; TCRdb's copy has only in-frame clones and leaves some out. Of just under 65,000 clones in the sample, more than 70% were seen once. Sequencing was performed on blood. The source of these receptors is a person aged 18 to 75 in good health. Both conserved end residues are part of each CDR3. The order of the fields is J gene, V gene, CDR3 length, CDR3 protein.

j_gene: TRBJ2-2; v_gene: TRBV6-4; len: 14; CDR3aa: CASSDGPDTGELFF
j_gene: TRBJ1-1; v_gene: TRBV30; len: 11; CDR3aa: CAWSATSRAFF
j_gene: TRBJ1-6; v_gene: TRBV6-6; len: 14; CDR3aa: CASSPLGLNSPLHF
j_gene: TRBJ2-1; v_gene: TRBV5-1; len: 18; CDR3aa: CASSFRVSGSSSYNEQFF
j_gene: TRBJ2-7; v_gene: TRBV2; len: 15; CDR3aa: CASRVGLAVPYEQYF
j_gene: TRBJ1-5; v_gene: TRBV30; len: 12; CDR3aa: CAWSSYNQPQHF
j_gene: TRBJ1-5; v_gene: TRBV7-3; len: 15; CDR3aa: CASSLGDRGDQPQHF
j_gene: TRBJ2-7; v_gene: TRBV28; len: 13; CDR3aa: CASIQGPTYEQYF
j_gene: TRBJ2-6; v_gene: TRBV29-1; len: 13; CDR3aa: CSVDTSGANVLTF
j_gene: TRBJ2-1; v_gene: TRBV10-1; len: 17; CDR3aa: CASSESTPSGFYNEQFF
j_gene: TRBJ1-2; v_gene: TRBV19; len: 14; CDR3aa: CASSIAQGGYGYTF
j_gene: TRBJ2-7; v_gene: TRBV5-4; len: 15; CDR3aa: CASSRGLAGVYEQYF
j_gene: TRBJ2-7; v_gene: TRBV6-1; len: 15; CDR3aa: CASSEGQGAYDEQYF
j_gene: TRBJ2-3; v_gene: TRBV13; len: 17; CDR3aa: CASSQLQSSGLTDTQYF
j_gene: TRBJ1-1; v_gene: TRBV10-3; len: 13; CDR3aa: CATRAPVNTEAFF
j_gene: TRBJ1-3; v_gene: TRBV5-1; len: 15; CDR3aa: CASSYGANSGNTIYF
j_gene: TRBJ1-3; v_gene: TRBV9; len: 15; CDR3aa: CASSVDGSSGNTIYF
j_gene: TRBJ2-7; v_gene: TRBV4-2; len: 17; CDR3aa: CASSQDRGLGSSYEQYF
j_gene: TRBJ1-2; v_gene: TRBV4-1; len: 16; CDR3aa: CASSQDSGGVGYGYTF
j_gene: TRBJ2-5; v_gene: TRBV7-6; len: 16; CDR3aa: CASSPTQLANWETQYF
j_gene: TRBJ1-4; v_gene: TRBV18; len: 14; CDR3aa: CASSPWDRGEKLFF
j_gene: TRBJ2-7; v_gene: TRBV5-1; len: 15; CDR3aa: CASSLRTGLMDEQYF
j_gene: TRBJ2-3; v_gene: TRBV9; len: 17; CDR3aa: CASSASPSGGSGDTQYF
j_gene: TRBJ2-7; v_gene: TRBV5-8; len: 14; CDR3aa: CASSLDLNTYEQYF
j_gene: TRBJ2-7; v_gene: TRBV6-1; len: 15; CDR3aa: CASSDGGGESYEQYF
j_gene: TRBJ1-2; v_gene: TRBV25-1; len: 13; CDR3aa: CASSQTGAEGYTF
j_gene: TRBJ2-3; v_gene: TRBV6-4; len: 13; CDR3aa: CASSDGGTDTQYF
j_gene: TRBJ2-3; v_gene: TRBV6-1; len: 15; CDR3aa: CASSSSGGAPDTQYF
j_gene: TRBJ2-6; v_gene: TRBV5-1; len: 15; CDR3aa: CASSLASPGANVLTF
j_gene: TRBJ2-7; v_gene: TRBV5-4; len: 12; CDR3aa: CASSSPGGEQYF
j_gene: TRBJ1-2; v_gene: TRBV19; len: 17; CDR3aa: CASSIDVWQGESSGYTF